This TCR beta chain stems from a study of response to subunit inactivated influenza vaccine. One entry per CDR3 protein results from TCRdb running MiXCR on the RT-PCR reads. The data hold a few hundred thousand distinct CDR3 sequences, with around 7.9% observed a single time. Worth noting for this clonotype: Its antigen is still unknown.

Findings and caveats of the study: That few new T cells are recruited by each seasonal influenza vaccination was the authors' suggestion.

The receptor was isolated from a man between 50 and 69 years old who received an inactivated influenza vaccine. The sample was PBMCs from blood, taken around 2 years after vaccination.

CDR3 sequence: CASSRGGGGKNIQYF. As DNA, the CDR3 is TGTGCCAGCAGCCGAGGGGGGGGTGGAAAAAACATTCAGTACTTC. The rearrangement joins TRBV28 to TRBJ2-4, with D perhaps TRBD2 (7 bases). There are 15 residues in the CDR3. Trimming shortened V by 6 bases and J by 4 bases, and 16 bases separated the two germline ends. CDR1 is MDHEN and CDR2 is SYDVKM in the germline V gene.